What follows is one T cell receptor (beta chain) and its context. The antigen is undetermined. These data originate in a study of blood T cells in healthy people across ages. Study context: Template-switching capture recovered about one barcoded beta molecule per two T cells. Regarding the study as a whole: Per-million-T-cell TCR beta diversity fell roughly linearly with age.

For the second PCR, which ran for roughly 6 to 11 cycles, a sample-barcoded 5' primer and a J-beta primer mix were used. TCRdb redid the calling of the 5' RACE reads with MiXCR, one entry per CDR3 protein. In the table there are around 990,000 distinct CDR3 sequences, less than 25% of which are singletons. The CDR3 consists of 20 residues. Germline lookup yields CDR1 MDHEN and CDR2 SYDVKM. The J segment lost 2 bases and the V segment lost 5 bases, leaving 16 bases of the junction unmatched. The sample was also linked to a second study, of T cells of mothers and their children. This second study says: Each child contributed roughly 3.2 million TCR beta CDR3 reads, while each mother contributed over 9 million. Across the analysis, no persistent microchimeric T cell clones were detected.

The specimen sequenced was blood. This receptor was obtained from a girl aged 2 to 9 in good health. This chain uses TRBV28 with TRBJ2-5; 14 bases agree with TRBD2. The CDR3 nucleotides are TGTGCCAGCAGTACCAGTGGGACTAGCGGGGGTTGGTTCCCGCAAGAGACCCAGTACTTC. Translating it yields CASSTSGTSGGWFPQETQYF. Drawing the rest from reference TRBV28 and TRBJ2-5, the complete variable domain is DVKVTQSSRYLVKRTGEKVFLECVQDMDHENMFWYRQDPGLGLRLIYFSYDVKMKEKGDIPEGYSVSREKKERFSLILESASTNQTSMYLCASSTSGTSGGWFPQETQYFGPGTRLLVL.